Sequencing of this TCR beta chain was carried out in a study of cytomegalovirus exposure and HLA in healthy donors. PCR used 60 Vbeta primers and 13 Jbeta primers. Assay: immunoSEQ multiplex PCR; the TCRdb copy retains only in-frame clones and omits some. This table has around 150,000 clones, around 72% appearing once. Sequencing was carried out using PBMCs. This TCR was recovered from a man aged 35 to 55 in good health and CMV-seronegative.

CDR3 sequence (DNA): TGTGCCAGCAGCCAGTCACTAGCGGGGGGGTCAGATACGCAGTATTTT. This codes for CASSQSLAGGSDTQYF. The chain combines TRBV4-2 with TRBJ2-3; 13 bases fit TRBD2. Germline V gene sequence: CDR1 LGHNA, CDR2 YNFKEQ. The CDR3 runs to 16 residues. J lost 4 bases, V lost 3 bases, and 4 bases had no gene match.